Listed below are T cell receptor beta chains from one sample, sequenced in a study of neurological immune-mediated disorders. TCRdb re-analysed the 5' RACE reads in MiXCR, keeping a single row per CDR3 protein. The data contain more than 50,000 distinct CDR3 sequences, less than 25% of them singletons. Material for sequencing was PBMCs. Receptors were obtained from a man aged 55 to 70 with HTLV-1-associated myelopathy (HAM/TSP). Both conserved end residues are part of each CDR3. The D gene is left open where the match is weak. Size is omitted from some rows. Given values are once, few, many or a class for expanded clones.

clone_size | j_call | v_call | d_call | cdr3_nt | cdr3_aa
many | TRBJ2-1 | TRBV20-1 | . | TGCAGTGCTAGAGATGGTGGCGTTATTAGCAATGAGCAGTTCTTC | CSARDGGVISNEQFF
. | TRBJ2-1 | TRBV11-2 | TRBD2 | TGTGCCAGCAGCTTAGGTCGCGGGAGGGTCTACAATGAGCAGTTCTTC | CASSLGRGRVYNEQFF
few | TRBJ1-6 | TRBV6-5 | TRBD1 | TGTGCCAGCGCCTACAGGGGTCGGAATTCACCCCTCCACTTT | CASAYRGRNSPLHF
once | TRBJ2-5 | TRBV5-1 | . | TGCGCCAGCAGCTTGGCCAGCTTACTTCCATTTCAAGAGACCCAGTACTTC | CASSLASLLPFQETQYF
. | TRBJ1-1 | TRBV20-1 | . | TGCAGTGCTAGAGATAGGGTAGTCGGGGACACTGAAGCTTTCTTT | CSARDRVVGDTEAFF
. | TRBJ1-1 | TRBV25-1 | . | TGTGCCAGCGCTCTGGGGAATCTTGGGAACACTGAAGCTTTCTTT | CASALGNLGNTEAFF
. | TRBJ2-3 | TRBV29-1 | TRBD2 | TGCAGCGTTGAAGGGAGACTAGCGGGAGAATGGTCCGATACGCAGTATTTT | CSVEGRLAGEWSDTQYF
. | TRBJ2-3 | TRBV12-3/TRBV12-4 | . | TGTGCCAGCAGTGACTACTCCACAGATACGCAGTATTTT | CASSDYSTDTQYF
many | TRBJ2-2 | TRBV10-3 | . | TGTGCCATCAGAGGTAGCGGACTCATGAACACCGGGGAGCTGTTTTTT | CAIRGSGLMNTGELFF
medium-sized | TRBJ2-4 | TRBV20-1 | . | TGCAGTGCTAGGGCCTTCTCTGGCGTCCACATTCAGTACTTC | CSARAFSGVHIQYF
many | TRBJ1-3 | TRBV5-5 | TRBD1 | TGTGCCAGCAGCATCGGACAGGGAGGTATCGTGAACACCATATATTTT | CASSIGQGGIVNTIYF
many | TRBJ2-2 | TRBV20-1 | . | TGCAGTGTTAGAGGGAACACCGGGGAGCTGTTTTTT | CSVRGNTGELFF
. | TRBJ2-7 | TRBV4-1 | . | TGCGCCAGCAGCCAGGACAGACTGGGACTCCGGGAGCAGTACTTC | CASSQDRLGLREQYF
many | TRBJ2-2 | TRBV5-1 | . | TGCGCCAGCAGCTTGGGGGTGTGGGAGCGCACCGGGGAGCTGTTTTTT | CASSLGVWERTGELFF
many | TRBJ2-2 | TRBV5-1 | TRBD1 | TGCGCCAGCAGCTGGGGATCAGGGGGCTCCGGGGAGCTGTTTTTT | CASSWGSGGSGELFF
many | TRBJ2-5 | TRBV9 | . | TGTGCCAGCAGCGGTGTGTCGGGGGAGACCCAGTACTTC | CASSGVSGETQYF
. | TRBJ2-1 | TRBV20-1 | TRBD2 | TGCAGTGCTAGCTGGACTAGCTTTGAGCAGTTCTTC | CSASWTSFEQFF
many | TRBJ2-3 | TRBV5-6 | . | TGTGCCAGCAGCTACAGACTAGGACCCCCTGGCACAGATACGCAGTATTTT | CASSYRLGPPGTDTQYF
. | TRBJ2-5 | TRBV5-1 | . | TGCGCCAGCAGCTTTCCAGGCCAACAGACCCAGTACTTC | CASSFPGQQTQYF
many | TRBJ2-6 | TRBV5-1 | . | TGCGCCAGCAGCACCGGGACACCTTCTGGGGCCAACGTCCTGACTTTC | CASSTGTPSGANVLTF
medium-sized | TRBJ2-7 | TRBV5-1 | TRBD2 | TGCGCCAGCAGCGTACTAGCGGGTAACACCTACGAGCAGTACTTC | CASSVLAGNTYEQYF
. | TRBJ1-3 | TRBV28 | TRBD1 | TGTGCCACCAAGACAGGGAGCTCTGGAAACACCATATATTTT | CATKTGSSGNTIYF
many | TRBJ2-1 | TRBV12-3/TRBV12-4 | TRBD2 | TGTGCCAGCAGCCCCAGGCGAAATAGCGGGAGGGATAATGAGCAGTTCTTC | CASSPRRNSGRDNEQFF
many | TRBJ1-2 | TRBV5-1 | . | TGCGCCAGCAGCTTGTCCACCGGGACCGGCTATGGCTACACCTTC | CASSLSTGTGYGYTF
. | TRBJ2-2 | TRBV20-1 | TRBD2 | TGCAGTGCTAGACCTCTAGCGGGAGCCGGGGAGCTGTTTTTT | CSARPLAGAGELFF
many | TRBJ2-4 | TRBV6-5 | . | TGTGCCAGCAGTTACTCGGGCAGCCTAGCCAAAAACATTCAGTACTTC | CASSYSGSLAKNIQYF
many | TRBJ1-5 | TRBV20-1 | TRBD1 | TGCAGTGCTATTTGGACAGGGGGTTACGATCGGGATCAGCCCCAGCATTTT | CSAIWTGGYDRDQPQHF
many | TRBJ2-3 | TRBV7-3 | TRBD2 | TGTGCCAGCAGCTTAGGTGCGGGAGGGCCTAGCACAGATACGCAGTATTTT | CASSLGAGGPSTDTQYF
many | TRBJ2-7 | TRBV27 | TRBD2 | TGTGCCAGCAGTTTCGGGCTAGCGGGATCTACCTACGAGCAGTACTTC | CASSFGLAGSTYEQYF
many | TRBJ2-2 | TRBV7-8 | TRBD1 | TGTGCCAGCAGTACCTGGGGACAGTTGAACACCGGGGAGCTGTTTTTT | CASSTWGQLNTGELFF
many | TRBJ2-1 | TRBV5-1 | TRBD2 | TGCGCCAGCAGAACCAGCGGGAGAGGCAATGAGCAGTTCTTC | CASRTSGRGNEQFF
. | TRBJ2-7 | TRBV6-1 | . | TGTGCCAGCAAGCTACCTGGCGGCTCCTACGAGCAGTACTTC | CASKLPGGSYEQYF
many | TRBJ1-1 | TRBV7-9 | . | TGTGCCAGCAGCTCAGGGGCTGAAGCTTTCTTT | CASSSGAEAFF
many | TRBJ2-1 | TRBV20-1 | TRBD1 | TGCAGTGCTGGGGACAGCTCCTACAATGAGCAGTTCTTC | CSAGDSSYNEQFF
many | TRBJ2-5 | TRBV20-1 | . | TGCAGTGCTGCTCCGTTCCAAGCAGGAGAGACCCAGTACTTC | CSAAPFQAGETQYF
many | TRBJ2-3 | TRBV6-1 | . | TGTGCCAGCAGTCCCTTTTCAGATACGCAGTATTTT | CASSPFSDTQYF
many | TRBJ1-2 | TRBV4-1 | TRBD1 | TGCGCCAGCAGCCAAGGATCAGGGGGCCCCTATGGCTACACCTTC | CASSQGSGGPYGYTF
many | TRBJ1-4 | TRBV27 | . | TGTGCCAGCAGCCTGCAGGGGAGTGGTGAAAAACTGTTTTTT | CASSLQGSGEKLFF
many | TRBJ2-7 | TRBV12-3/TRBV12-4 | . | TGTGCCAGCAGCTTAATAGGTTACTCCTACGAGCAGTACTTC | CASSLIGYSYEQYF
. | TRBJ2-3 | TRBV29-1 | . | TGCAGCGCGGGTCCAGAGACAGATACGCAGTATTTT | CSAGPETDTQYF
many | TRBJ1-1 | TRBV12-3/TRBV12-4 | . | TGTGCCAGCAGTTTTGGGGATAACACTGAAGCTTTCTTT | CASSFGDNTEAFF
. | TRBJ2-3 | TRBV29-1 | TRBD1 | TGCAGCGTGGATTTGGGGACAGGCTTTAGGGAGACAGATACGCAGTATTTT | CSVDLGTGFRETDTQYF
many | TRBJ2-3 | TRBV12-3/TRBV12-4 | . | TGTGCCAGCACCTTATATGGGCCAGATACGCAGTATTTT | CASTLYGPDTQYF
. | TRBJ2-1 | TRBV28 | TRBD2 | TGTGCCAGCAGTTTCACGGGACTAGCGGCCAATGAGCAGTTCTTC | CASSFTGLAANEQFF
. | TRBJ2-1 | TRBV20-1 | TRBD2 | TGCAGTGCTGGGAGCGGGAGGGCCACGAATGAGCAGTTCTTC | CSAGSGRATNEQFF
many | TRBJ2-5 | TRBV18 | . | TGTGCCAGCTCACCACTCATAGCGACCAGCAAAGAGACCCAGTACTTC | CASSPLIATSKETQYF
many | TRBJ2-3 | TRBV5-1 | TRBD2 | TGCGCCAGCAGCTTGTCGGCTAGCGGGCTAGATACGCAGTATTTT | CASSLSASGLDTQYF
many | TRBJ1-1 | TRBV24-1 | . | TGTGCCACCAGTGATTTTGACACTGAAGCTTTCTTT | CATSDFDTEAFF
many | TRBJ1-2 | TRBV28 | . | TGTGCCAGCAGTTTATTTGAAAATGGCTACACCTTC | CASSLFENGYTF
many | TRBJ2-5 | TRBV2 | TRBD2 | TGTGCCAGCAGTTCTAGCGGGAGGGTGACAGAGACCCAGTACTTC | CASSSSGRVTETQYF
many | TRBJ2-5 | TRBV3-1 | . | TGTGCCAGCAGCCAGAGCGGCCTCCAGAGCTTC | CASSQSGLQSF
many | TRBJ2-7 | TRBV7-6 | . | TGTGCCAGCAGCTACCGGGACTTTCTACCCTACGAGCAGTACTTC | CASSYRDFLPYEQYF
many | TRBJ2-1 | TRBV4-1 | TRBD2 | TGCGCCAGCAGCCAGGAGACTAGCGGGAGGAATGAGCAGTTCTTC | CASSQETSGRNEQFF
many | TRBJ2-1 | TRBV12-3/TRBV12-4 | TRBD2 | TGTGCCAGCAGTTTGACTAGCGGGTTTGGTGAGCAGTTCTTC | CASSLTSGFGEQFF
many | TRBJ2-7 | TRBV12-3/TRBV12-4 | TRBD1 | TGTGCCAGCAGCCGTGACAGGGGGCAATCCTACGAGCAGTACTTC | CASSRDRGQSYEQYF
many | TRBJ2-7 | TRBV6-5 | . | TGTGCCAGCAACGGTCGGTACTACGAGCAGTACTTC | CASNGRYYEQYF
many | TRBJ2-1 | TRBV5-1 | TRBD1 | TGCGCCAGCAGAGGGACAGGGGGAAAGAGCTCCTACAATGAGCAGTTCTTC | CASRGTGGKSSYNEQFF